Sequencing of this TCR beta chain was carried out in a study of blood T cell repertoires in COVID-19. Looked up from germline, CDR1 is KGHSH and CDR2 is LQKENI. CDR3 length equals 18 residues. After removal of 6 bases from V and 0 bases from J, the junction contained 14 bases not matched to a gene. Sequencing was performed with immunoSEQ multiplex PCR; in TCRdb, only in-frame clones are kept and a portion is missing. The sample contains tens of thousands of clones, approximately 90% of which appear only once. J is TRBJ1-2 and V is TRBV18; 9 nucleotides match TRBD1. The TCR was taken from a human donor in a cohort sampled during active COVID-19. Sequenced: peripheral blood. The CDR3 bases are TGTGCCAGCTCCCGGATTACAGGGGGCCTCGATACTAACTATGGCTACACCTTC. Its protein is CASSRITGGLDTNYGYTF. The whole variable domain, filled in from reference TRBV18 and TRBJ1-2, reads NAGVMQNPRHLVRRRGQEARLRCSPMKGHSHVYWYRQLPEEGLKFMVYLQKENIIDESGMPKERFSAEFPKEGPSILRIQQVVRGDSAAYFCASSRITGGLDTNYGYTFGSGTRLTVV.